This T cell receptor (beta chain) was captured in a study of cytomegalovirus exposure and HLA in healthy donors. Study-wide background: Membership in the Caucasian-associated ancestry cluster was found for 81% of nearly 400 genotyped donors. The study's findings and limits: Using a false discovery rate of 0.05, a later analysis showed that some 16,000 TCR beta sequences were associated with HLA alleles. Reportedly, a later analysis found an Asian-associated ancestry cluster had fewer N-insertions than the roughly 700-donor mean.

PCR used 60 Vbeta primers and 13 Jbeta primers. Using immunoSEQ multiplex PCR, the repertoire was profiled, and TCRdb retains in-frame clones only, with some absent. The sample includes 220,000 or so clones, 82% of them seen just once. A word on this clone: Its cognate antigen is unknown.

The length of the CDR3 is 13 residues. Trimming pared 1 base from V and 4 bases from J, leaving 5 bases between. Germline V gives CDR1 MGHRA, CDR2 YSYEKL. This sequence joins TRBV4-1 and TRBJ2-1; D call uncertain. This sequence originates from a woman between 40 and 50 years old in good health and CMV-seronegative. The sequenced sample was PBMCs. CDR3 coding DNA: TGCGCCAGCAGCCAAGTTCAGTACAATGAGCAGTTCTTC. Translation gives CASSQVQYNEQFF.